What follows are 27 T cell receptor beta chains derived from one specimen sequenced in a study of blood T cell repertoires in COVID-19. TCRdb's copy holds only in-frame clones and misses some; the assay was immunoSEQ multiplex PCR. The table lists around 200,000 clones, 85% to 90% of them singletons. Sequencing was performed on peripheral blood. These receptors originate from a woman in her sixties with COVID-19, enrolled during active disease.

The CDR3 DNA reads TGTGCCAGCAGCGTGGGAGGATGGGGGGACACTGAAGCTTTCTTT. Its translation: CASSVGGWGDTEAFF. This chain connects TRBV9 to TRBJ1-1; D possibly corresponds to TRBD1 (5 bases). The germline V gene has CDR1 SGDLS and CDR2 YYNGEE. The CDR3 contains 15 residues. Trimming shortened V by 2 bases and J by 3 bases, and 14 bases separated the two germline ends.

This clone has a single count. The J gene is TRBJ2-7, the V gene TRBV27; 8 bases match TRBD2. V dropped 5 bases and J dropped 4; count of bases not matched to a gene: 13. Germline-derived CDR1 and CDR2 are MNHEY and SMNVEV (reference sequence). The CDR3 contains 16 residues. The CDR3 is CASSLLGAGVQYEQYF. In DNA form, the CDR3 reads TGTGCCAGCAGTCTTCTGGGAGCGGGAGTTCAGTACGAGCAGTACTTC.

This chain links TRBV10-3 with TRBJ2-7, with TRBD1 matching 9 bases. Trimming cost V 6 bases and J 2 bases; bases outside gene matches: 11. Germline CDR1 reads ENHRY; CDR2 reads SYGVKD. There are 16 residues in the CDR3. In nucleotides, the CDR3 is TGTGCCATCAGCCCAAGTGGGGACAGGGTTGCCTACGAGCAGTACTTC. It yields the protein CAISPSGDRVAYEQYF.

This clone was seen a few times. The J gene is TRBJ2-2, the V gene TRBV29-1; the match to TRBD1 covers 8 bases. Germline CDR1 is SQVTM and CDR2 is ANQGSEA. The CDR3 has 15 residues. J was trimmed by 1 base and V by 3 bases; bases with no gene match: 4. The DNA for the CDR3 is TGCAGCGTTGATTCAGGGGGCCTGAACACCGGGGAGCTGTTTTTT. Translation: CSVDSGGLNTGELFF.

This CDR3 is CASSVVPTRNEQFF. CDR3 in DNA: TGTGCCAGCAGCGTAGTCCCTACTAGGAATGAGCAGTTCTTC. V usage is TRBV9 and J usage is TRBJ2-1; maybe TRBD2 (5 bases). Germline values: CDR1 SGDLS, CDR2 YYNGEE. The V gene lost 0 bases and the J gene lost 7 bases, with 11 bases spanning the gap. The CDR3 spans 14 residues.

The chain combines TRBV20-1 with TRBJ1-2; D gene unclear. Looked up from germline, CDR1 is DFQATT and CDR2 is SNEGSKA (reference sequence). Trimming took off 8 bases at V and 7 bases at J, with 11 bases between the two ends. The CDR3 has 10 residues. CDR3 nucleotides: TGCAGTCTCAGAGCGGGTGGCTACACCTTC. Residues: CSLRAGGYTF.

A single count supports this clone. The chain employs TRBV3-1 (or the pseudogene TRBV3-2) and TRBJ1-3; D unresolved. Trimming stripped 1 base from V and 4 bases from J, with 11 bases between. Germline V gene data show CDR1 as LGHDT and CDR2 as YNNKEL (reference sequence). The CDR3 loop spans 15 amino acids. The CDR3 DNA is TGTGCCAGCAGCCAAGCGGAGATATCGGGAAACACCATATATTTT. Amino acid sequence: CASSQAEISGNTIYF.

This chain links TRBV5-5 with TRBJ2-3; 8 nucleotides agree with TRBD2. The CDR3 covers 18 residues. J was trimmed by 4 bases and V by 2 bases; bases with no gene match: 15. The V gene's germline CDR1 is SGHKS and CDR2 YYEKEE (reference sequence). CDR3 coding DNA: TGTGCCAGCAGCTTCCGTAACTTAGCGGGAATATCGCCAGATACGCAGTATTTT. Its translation: CASSFRNLAGISPDTQYF.

This clone came up once. The V gene is TRBV15, the J gene TRBJ1-4, with 7 bases identical to TRBD1. CDR3 length equals 16 residues. V dropped 0 bases and J dropped 8; count of bases not matched to a gene: 9. The germline V gene has CDR1 LNHNV and CDR2 YYDKDF (reference sequence). CDR3 amino acids: CATSRDLRQGTEKLFF. CDR3 coding DNA: TGTGCCACCAGCAGAGACCTACGACAGGGAACAGAAAAACTGTTTTTT.

J is TRBJ2-3 and V is TRBV11-2; 9 positions agree with TRBD2. J lost 2 bases, V lost 5 bases, and 8 bases had no gene match. The CDR3 runs to 16 residues. Germline V CDR1 and CDR2: SGHAT, FQNNGV. The CDR3 DNA sequence: TGTGCCAGCAGCGCAGTAGCGGGAGTGATCACAGATACGCAGTATTTT. Amino acids: CASSAVAGVITDTQYF.

The sample holds one count of this clone. The chain couples TRBV6-2 or TRBV6-3 to TRBJ1-2; TRBD1 matches 9 bases. The CDR3 loop spans 13 amino acids. Germline values: CDR1 MNHEY, CDR2 SVGEGT. After removal of 4 bases from V and 5 bases from J, the junction contained 2 bases not matched to a gene. CDR3 in DNA: TGTGCCAGCAGTTGGACAGGGGAATATGGCTACACCTTC. Its translation: CASSWTGEYGYTF.

The rearrangement joins TRBV6-1 to TRBJ2-5, with 16 bases matching TRBD2. This CDR3 contains 17 residues. The trim removed 4 bases at V and 9 bases at J, leaving 11 bases unmatched. Per germline, CDR1 MNHNS and CDR2 SASEGT. In DNA form, the CDR3 reads TGTGCCAGCAGTGGCGCGGGGACTAGCGGGAGGGCCGTCTCCCAGTACTTC. It translates to CASSGAGTSGRAVSQYF.

The rearrangement links TRBV7-8 to TRBJ2-7; 8 nucleotides match TRBD2. Germline CDR1 and CDR2: SGHVS and FQNEAQ. V gave up 6 bases and J gave up 1 base; unmatched junction bases: 11. The length of the CDR3 is 16 residues. The CDR3 region is CASSHERTSRSYEQYF. CDR3 nucleotides: TGTGCCAGCAGTCACGAAAGGACTAGCAGGTCCTACGAGCAGTACTTC.

The CDR3 bases are TGTGCCAGTAGTATTCTGGGGACAGGGAATGTCCATGAGCAGTTCTTC. Protein sequence: CASSILGTGNVHEQFF. The chain uses TRBV19 and TRBJ2-1; 9 nucleotides agree with TRBD1. Unmatched junction bases numbered 11, after V lost 3 bases and J lost 8 bases. The germline CDR1 and CDR2 sequences are LNHDA and SQIVND (reference sequence). This CDR3 region has 16 residues.

The J gene is TRBJ1-2, the V gene TRBV19; no definite D call. CDR3 size: 12 residues. Trimming removed 5 bases from V and 6 bases from J, with 10 bases in between. Looked up from germline, CDR1 is LNHDA and CDR2 is SQIVND (reference sequence). CDR3 loop: CASSSRLDGYTF. The CDR3 DNA reads TGTGCCAGTAGTTCACGACTGGATGGCTACACCTTC.

This clone was counted between two and nine times. The genes are TRBV11-2 and TRBJ1-2; 8 bases are a match to TRBD1. Germline CDR1 SGHAT, CDR2 FQNNGV. The J segment lost 4 bases and the V segment lost 1 base, leaving 5 bases of the junction unmatched. The CDR3 has 15 amino acids. CDR3 bases: TGTGCCAGCAGCTTAGGGGCAGGGGGCTTCTATGGCTACACCTTC. Translated: CASSLGAGGFYGYTF.

This clone was counted a few times. The V gene is TRBV6-4, the J gene TRBJ1-2; 8 positions match TRBD1. The V gene end was trimmed by 4 bases and the J gene end by 5 bases; junction bases not matched to a gene: 6. CDR1 is MRHNA and CDR2 is SNTAGT in the germline V gene. The CDR3 is 14 amino acids. This CDR3 reads CASSAETGVYGYTF. The DNA for the CDR3 is TGTGCCAGCAGTGCCGAGACAGGGGTTTATGGCTACACCTTC.

The chain has TRBV28 and TRBJ1-1; 8 bases match TRBD1. CDR1 and CDR2 from the germline V gene are MDHEN and SYDVKM. The CDR3 has 15 residues. V trimming: 5 bases; J trimming: 0 bases; junction bases outside the gene matches: 5. The CDR3 here is CASSTGTGLNTEAFF. Here the CDR3 DNA reads TGTGCCAGCAGTACCGGGACAGGACTGAACACTGAAGCTTTCTTT.

The chain joins TRBV6-6 to TRBJ1-2; possibly TRBD1 for D (6 bases). Germline lookup yields CDR1 MNHNY and CDR2 SVGAGI (reference sequence). There are 13 residues in the CDR3. Trimming pared 6 bases from V and 2 bases from J, leaving 10 bases between. The CDR3: CASSRDRNYGYTF. DNA for the CDR3: TGTGCCAGCAGCCGTGACAGGAACTATGGCTACACCTTC.

V and J are TRBV29-1 and TRBJ1-1; TRBD1 aligns across 7 bases. CDR3 length equals 14 residues. Germline CDR1 reads SQVTM; CDR2 reads ANQGSEA. J was trimmed by 0 bases and V by 8 bases; bases with no gene match: 9. Written as DNA, the CDR3 is TGCAGCTCCACCAGGGGGTTCATGAACACTGAAGCTTTCTTT. It encodes CSSTRGFMNTEAFF. Filled out from reference TRBV29-1 and TRBJ1-1, the complete variable domain reads SAVISQKPSRDICQRGTSLTIQCQVDSQVTMMFWYRQQPGQSLTLIATANQGSEATYESGFVIDKFPISRPNLTFSTLTVSNMSPEDSSIYLCSSTRGFMNTEAFFGQGTRLTVV.

The chain couples TRBV5-1 to TRBJ2-1, with D possibly TRBD2 on 6 matching bases. Per germline, CDR1 SGHRS and CDR2 YFSETQ. V was clipped by 1 base and J by 3 bases, with 8 bases between them. The CDR3 length is 14 residues. Written as DNA, the CDR3 is TGCGCCAGCAGCTTGCGGGGGATCTACAATGAGCAGTTCTTC. It encodes CASSLRGIYNEQFF.

The chain employs TRBV4-2 and TRBJ2-7; D is ambiguous. The CDR3 is 15 amino acids. Germline V gives CDR1 LGHNA, CDR2 YNFKEQ. Trimming removed 0 bases from V and 1 base from J, with 10 bases in between. The DNA for the CDR3 is TGTGCCAGCAGCCAAGATCGGAGTCCGTCCTACGAGCAGTACTTC. As protein: CASSQDRSPSYEQYF.

This sequence joins TRBV5-4 and TRBJ1-1, with 7 bases that match TRBD1. CDR1 and CDR2 from the germline V gene are SGHNT and YYREEE (reference sequence). Trimming removed 4 bases from V and 4 bases from J; junction bases left unmatched: 10. The CDR3 has 15 residues. CDR3 bases: TGTGCCAGCAGCCTGAGACAGGGTGATGGCACTGAAGCTTTCTTT. Protein sequence: CASSLRQGDGTEAFF.

This clone appeared once. CDR3 sequence: CASSRGQGAREQYF. In nucleotides, the CDR3 is TGTGCCAGCAGCCGCGGACAGGGGGCGCGGGAGCAGTACTTC. The chain combines TRBV3-1 (or the pseudogene TRBV3-2) with TRBJ2-7, with TRBD1 matching over 11 bases. After removal of 4 bases from V and 7 bases from J, the junction contained 6 bases not matched to a gene. Germline assignment: CDR1 LGHDT and CDR2 YNNKEL (reference sequence). The CDR3 is made up of 14 amino acids.

The chain employs TRBV6-5 and TRBJ2-1, with 8 bases aligning to TRBD1. Per the germline V gene, CDR1 is MNHEY and CDR2 is SVGAGI. This CDR3 spans 15 amino acids. The J segment lost 5 bases and the V segment lost 6 bases, leaving 9 bases of the junction unmatched. CDR3 region: CASSLQGAVNNEQFF. In nucleotides, the CDR3 is TGTGCCAGCAGCCTGCAGGGGGCGGTAAACAATGAGCAGTTCTTC.

On this clone itself: Other DNA sequences in the same sample also yield this CDR3. The genes are TRBV27 and TRBJ1-2; D is uncertain. This CDR3 contains 12 residues. Trimming removed 3 bases at V and 5 bases at J, with 7 bases between. The germline gives CDR1 MNHEY, CDR2 SMNVEV (reference sequence). The CDR3: CASSLRGYGYTF. The CDR3 DNA follows: TGTGCCAGCAGTTTGCGTGGTTATGGCTACACCTTC.

Only one count was recorded for this clone. In DNA form, the CDR3 reads TGTGCCAGTAGTTCCTCCGGGACAGCGACCGGGGAGCTGTTTTTT. It specifies CASSSSGTATGELFF. V usage is TRBV19 and J usage is TRBJ2-2; 7 nucleotides align to TRBD1. The trim removed 5 bases at V and 5 bases at J, leaving 8 bases unmatched. This CDR3 comprises 15 residues. Looked up from germline, CDR1 is LNHDA and CDR2 is SQIVND (reference sequence).